This T cell receptor (beta chain) emerged from a study of blood T cell repertoires in COVID-19. The V gene lost 2 bases and the J gene lost 6 bases, with 13 bases spanning the gap. The CDR3 runs 14 residues. Looked up from germline, CDR1 is MNHEY and CDR2 is SVGAGI. The data were produced by immunoSEQ multiplex PCR, yet TCRdb's version contains in-frame clones alone and is incomplete. The sample comprises more than 250,000 clones, about 86% of which are singletons, and about 1.2% rests with the top ten. The sequence was obtained from a woman in her forties or fifties with acute or convalescent COVID-19. The sample taken for sequencing was peripheral blood. The chain recombines TRBV6-5 with TRBJ1-1; D is unclear. The CDR3 sequence is CASSYGGEGAEAFF. The CDR3 DNA follows: TGTGCCAGCAGTTACGGTGGAGAGGGCGCTGAAGCTTTCTTT.